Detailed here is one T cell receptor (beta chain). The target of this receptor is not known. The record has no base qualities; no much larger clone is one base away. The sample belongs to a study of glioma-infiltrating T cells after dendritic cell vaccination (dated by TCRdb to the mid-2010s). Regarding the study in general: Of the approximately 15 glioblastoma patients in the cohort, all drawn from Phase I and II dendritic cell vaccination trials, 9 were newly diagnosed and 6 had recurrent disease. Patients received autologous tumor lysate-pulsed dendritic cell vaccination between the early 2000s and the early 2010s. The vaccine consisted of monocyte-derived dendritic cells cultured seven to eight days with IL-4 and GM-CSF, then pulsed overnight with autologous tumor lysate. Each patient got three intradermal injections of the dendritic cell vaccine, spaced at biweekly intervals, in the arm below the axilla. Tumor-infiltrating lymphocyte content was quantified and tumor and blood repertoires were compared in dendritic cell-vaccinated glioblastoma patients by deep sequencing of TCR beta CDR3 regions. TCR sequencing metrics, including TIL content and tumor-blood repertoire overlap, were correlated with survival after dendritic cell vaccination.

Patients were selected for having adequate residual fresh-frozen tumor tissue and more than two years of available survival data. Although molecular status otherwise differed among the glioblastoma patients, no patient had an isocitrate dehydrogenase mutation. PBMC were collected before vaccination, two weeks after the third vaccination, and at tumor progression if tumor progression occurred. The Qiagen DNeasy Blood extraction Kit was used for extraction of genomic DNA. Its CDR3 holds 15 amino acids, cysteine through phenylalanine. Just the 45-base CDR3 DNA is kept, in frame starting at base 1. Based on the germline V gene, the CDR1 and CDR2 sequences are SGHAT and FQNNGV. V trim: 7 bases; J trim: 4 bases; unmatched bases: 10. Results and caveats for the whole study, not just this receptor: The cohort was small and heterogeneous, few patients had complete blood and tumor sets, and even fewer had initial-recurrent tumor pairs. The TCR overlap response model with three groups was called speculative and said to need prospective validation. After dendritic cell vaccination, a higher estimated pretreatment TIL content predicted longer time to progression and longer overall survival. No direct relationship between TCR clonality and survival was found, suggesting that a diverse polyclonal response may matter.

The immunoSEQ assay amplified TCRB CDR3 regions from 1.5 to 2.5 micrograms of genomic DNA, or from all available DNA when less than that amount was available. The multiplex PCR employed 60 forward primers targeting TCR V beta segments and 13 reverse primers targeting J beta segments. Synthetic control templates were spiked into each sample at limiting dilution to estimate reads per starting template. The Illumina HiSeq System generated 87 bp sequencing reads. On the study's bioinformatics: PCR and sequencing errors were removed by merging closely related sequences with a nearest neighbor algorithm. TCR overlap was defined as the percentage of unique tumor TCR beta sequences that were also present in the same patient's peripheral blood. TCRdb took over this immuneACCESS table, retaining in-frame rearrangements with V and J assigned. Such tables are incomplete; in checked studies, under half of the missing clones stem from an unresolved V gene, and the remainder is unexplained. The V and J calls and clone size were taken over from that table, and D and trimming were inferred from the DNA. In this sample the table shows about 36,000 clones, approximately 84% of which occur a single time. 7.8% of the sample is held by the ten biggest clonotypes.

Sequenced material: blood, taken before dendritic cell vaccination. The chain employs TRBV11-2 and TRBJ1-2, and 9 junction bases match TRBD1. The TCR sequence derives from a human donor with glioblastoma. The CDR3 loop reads CASTTGQGESYGYTF. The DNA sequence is TGTGCCAGCACCACGGGACAGGGTGAATCCTATGGCTACACCTTC.